Listed here are 8 T cell receptor beta chains from one sample, sequenced in a study of cytomegalovirus exposure and HLA in healthy donors. A multiplex PCR was run with 60 Vbeta primers and 13 Jbeta primers. The table came from immunoSEQ multiplex PCR; TCRdb's copy has only in-frame clones and leaves some out. The table lists 150,000 to 200,000 clones, 75% to 90% of them singletons. Sample: PBMCs. These receptors were obtained from a man between 45 and 60 years old in good health and CMV-seropositive.

The CDR3 spells CASSSDQGAGETQYF. As DNA, the CDR3 is TGTGCCAGCAGCTCCGATCAGGGGGCTGGGGAGACCCAGTACTTC. This rearrangement joins TRBV5-5 to TRBJ2-5; 8 bases are a match to TRBD1. V shed 3 bases, J shed 5 bases, and the junction held 9 bases outside the gene matches. This CDR3 has 15 residues. The germline CDR1 and CDR2 sequences are SGHKS and YYEKEE (reference sequence).

The genes are TRBV9 and TRBJ2-3; TRBD2 matches at 10 bases. Germline V gene sequence: CDR1 SGDLS, CDR2 YYNGEE. With 1 base clipped from V and 11 bases from J, the junction kept 10 bases outside the gene matches. CDR3 size: 15 residues. The CDR3 coding sequence is TGTGCCAGCAGCGTATCAGCGGGAGGGGGGCTGGGGCAGTATTTT. This translates into CASSVSAGGGLGQYF. Variable domain in full (rest from reference TRBV9 and TRBJ2-3): DSGVTQTPKHLITATGQRVTLRCSPRSGDLSVYWYQQSLDQGLQFLIQYYNGEERAKGNILERFSAQQFPDLHSELNLSSLELGDSALYFCASSVSAGGGLGQYFGPGTRLTVL.

The rearrangement uses TRBV27 and TRBJ1-3; weak D call: TRBD1 (6 bases). The germline V gene encodes CDR1 MNHEY and CDR2 SMNVEV (reference sequence). The CDR3 is 13 amino acids. Between the trimmed V and J ends, which lost 3 bases and 4 bases, there was a span of 7 bases. CDR3 region: CASSLGAGNTIYF. In DNA form, the CDR3 reads TGTGCCAGCAGTTTGGGGGCCGGAAACACCATATATTTT.

This clone was observed a single time. V usage is TRBV10-3 and J usage is TRBJ1-1; the D gene is possibly TRBD1 (5 bases). The germline CDR1 and CDR2 sequences are ENHRY and SYGVKD. The CDR3 spans 15 residues. Trimming shortened V by 7 bases and J by 1 base, and 16 bases separated the two germline ends. The DNA for the CDR3 is TGTGCCATCAAAACCCGGGGGGTTCCGAACACTGAAGCTTTCTTT. Translated, it gives CAIKTRGVPNTEAFF.

The chain is built from TRBV6-5 and TRBJ2-5; D unresolved. Between the trimmed V and J ends, which lost 6 bases and 2 bases, there was a span of 16 bases. Per the germline V gene, CDR1 is MNHEY and CDR2 is SVGAGI. The CDR3 is 15 amino acids. In DNA, the CDR3 is TGTGCCAGCAGCCTACCCCGGGTTAGACAAGAGACCCAGTACTTC. This encodes CASSLPRVRQETQYF.

This clone appeared once. The chain recombines TRBV19 with TRBJ2-1; 9 bases agree with TRBD2. CDR3 length: 15 amino acids. Germline CDR1 and CDR2: LNHDA and SQIVND (reference sequence). Losses at the gene ends were 6 bases for V and 0 bases for J; bases not matched to a gene: 3. CDR3 sequence: CASSSGRSSYNEQFF. The CDR3 DNA is TGTGCCAGTAGCAGCGGGAGGAGCTCCTACAATGAGCAGTTCTTC.

The rearrangement links TRBV14 to TRBJ2-7, with a weak D call TRBD2 (5 bases). V lost 4 bases to trimming and J lost 9 bases, with 19 bases between them. CDR3 length equals 14 residues. Per germline, CDR1 SGHDN and CDR2 FVKESK. In DNA, the CDR3 is TGTGCCAGCAGCCCCGCAAGAGGGTTCTTGGGGCAGTACTTC. Protein product: CASSPARGFLGQYF.

The chain uses TRBV11-1 and TRBJ1-1, with TRBD1 as a possible D gene (5 bases). The CDR3 runs 13 residues. Trimming took 3 bases from V and 11 from J, leaving 16 bases between them. The germline CDR1 and CDR2 sequences are SGHAT and FQDESV (reference sequence). The DNA for the CDR3 is TGTGCCAGCAGCTTGGTGACAGTTGGTCGGGCTTTCTTT. It yields the protein CASSLVTVGRAFF.